This is a list of T cell receptor beta chains from one sample in a study of blood T cell repertoires in COVID-19. Some clones are missing from TCRdb's copy, which holds only in-frame ones; the method was immunoSEQ multiplex PCR. The sample shows roughly 230,000 clones, about 88% of them seen only once. The sequenced sample consisted of PBMCs or T cells enriched from blood (not recorded which). The receptors here all came from a woman in her forties or fifties who had been exposed to COVID-19. Both conserved end residues are part of each CDR3. D genes are given only for firm matches. Size is omitted from some rows. Given values are once, few, many or a class for expanded clones.

v_call: TRBV2
d_call: TRBD2
j_call: TRBJ2-2
clone_size: -
cdr3_nt: TGTGCCAGCAGTACGGGACTAGCCGGGGAGCTGTTTTTT
cdr3_aa: CASSTGLAGELFF

v_call: TRBV2
d_call: -
j_call: TRBJ1-5
clone_size: -
cdr3_nt: TGTGCCAGTAGAAGGGCGGGTAGCAATCAGCCCCAGCATTTT
cdr3_aa: CASRRAGSNQPQHF

v_call: TRBV5-1
d_call: TRBD2
j_call: TRBJ2-1
clone_size: -
cdr3_nt: TGCGCCAGCAGCCCGGATAGCGGGGGGAAGACGGATGAGCAGTTCTTC
cdr3_aa: CASSPDSGGKTDEQFF

v_call: TRBV7-6
d_call: -
j_call: TRBJ2-2
clone_size: -
cdr3_nt: TGTGCCAGCAGCTCCGAGGTTGTCGCCGGGGAGCTGTTTTTT
cdr3_aa: CASSSEVVAGELFF

v_call: TRBV24-1
d_call: TRBD2
j_call: TRBJ2-1
clone_size: -
cdr3_nt: TGTGCCACCAGTGGTCTGAGACCGGGACTAGCGGGGGGGTATGAGCAGTTCTTC
cdr3_aa: CATSGLRPGLAGGYEQFF

v_call: TRBV27
d_call: TRBD1
j_call: TRBJ1-3
clone_size: -
cdr3_nt: TGTGCCAGCAGTCCTACACGCGGACAGGCTACCTTATATTTT
cdr3_aa: CASSPTRGQATLYF

v_call: TRBV7-2
d_call: -
j_call: TRBJ1-5
clone_size: few
cdr3_nt: TGTGCCAGCAGCTTAAGATACGGGAATCAGCCCCAGCATTTT
cdr3_aa: CASSLRYGNQPQHF

v_call: TRBV2
d_call: TRBD1
j_call: TRBJ1-5
clone_size: once
cdr3_nt: TGTGCCAGCAGGGCCGACAGGGGCGGCATTTATAGCAATCAGCCCCAGCATTTT
cdr3_aa: CASRADRGGIYSNQPQHF

v_call: TRBV12-3/TRBV12-4
d_call: -
j_call: TRBJ1-5
clone_size: -
cdr3_nt: TGTGCCAGCGGGGGGGGCAGCAATCAGCCCCAGCATTTT
cdr3_aa: CASGGGSNQPQHF

v_call: TRBV6-5
d_call: -
j_call: TRBJ1-2
clone_size: once
cdr3_nt: TGTGCCAGCAGTCCGGGAGAGGGTGGCTACACCTTC
cdr3_aa: CASSPGEGGYTF

v_call: TRBV4-3
d_call: -
j_call: TRBJ1-3
clone_size: -
cdr3_nt: TGCGCCAGCAGCCAAGTTATCTCTGGAAACACCATATATTTT
cdr3_aa: CASSQVISGNTIYF

v_call: TRBV5-5
d_call: -
j_call: TRBJ1-5
clone_size: -
cdr3_nt: TGTGCCAGCAGCTTGGTGGGACTGATTCCTAGCAATCAGCCCCAGCATTTT
cdr3_aa: CASSLVGLIPSNQPQHF

v_call: TRBV6-5
d_call: -
j_call: TRBJ1-1
clone_size: -
cdr3_nt: TGTGCCACCTCGGGGGTCTATAACACTGAAGCTTTCTTT
cdr3_aa: CATSGVYNTEAFF

v_call: TRBV12-3/TRBV12-4
d_call: -
j_call: TRBJ1-3
clone_size: -
cdr3_nt: TGTGCCAGCAGTTTGTCAGGGCTGCACACCATATATTTT
cdr3_aa: CASSLSGLHTIYF

v_call: TRBV7-2
d_call: TRBD1
j_call: TRBJ1-3
clone_size: few
cdr3_nt: TGTGCCAGCAGCCTATATGACAGGGGGGCAAACACCATATATTTT
cdr3_aa: CASSLYDRGANTIYF

v_call: TRBV30
d_call: TRBD1
j_call: TRBJ1-6
clone_size: -
cdr3_nt: TGTGCCTGGAGTTCAGGGGGCCTCTTAATTCGACCCCTCCACTTT
cdr3_aa: CAWSSGGLLIRPLHF

v_call: TRBV10-3
d_call: -
j_call: TRBJ2-5
clone_size: -
cdr3_nt: TGTGCCATCAGTGACGAGTCTCAAGAGACCCAGTACTTC
cdr3_aa: CAISDESQETQYF

v_call: TRBV7-2
d_call: -
j_call: TRBJ2-5
clone_size: -
cdr3_nt: TGTGCCAGCAGCTTCCTACCTCAAGAGACCCAGTACTTC
cdr3_aa: CASSFLPQETQYF

v_call: TRBV5-1
d_call: -
j_call: TRBJ2-2
clone_size: -
cdr3_nt: TGCGCCAGCAGCTTGGGAGTTTTCCCCGAGCTGTTTTTT
cdr3_aa: CASSLGVFPELFF

v_call: TRBV18
d_call: -
j_call: TRBJ2-3
clone_size: -
cdr3_nt: TGTGCCAGCTCACCAGAGGGGAGGACAGATACGCAGTATTTT
cdr3_aa: CASSPEGRTDTQYF

v_call: TRBV19
d_call: TRBD1
j_call: TRBJ2-7
clone_size: -
cdr3_nt: TGTGCCAGTAGTATAGTAACAGGGGCCTACGAGCAGTACTTC
cdr3_aa: CASSIVTGAYEQYF

v_call: TRBV5-1
d_call: TRBD2
j_call: TRBJ2-1
clone_size: -
cdr3_nt: TGCGCCAGCAGCTTGGGGACTAGGACGAGCTCCTACAATGAGCAGTTCTTC
cdr3_aa: CASSLGTRTSSYNEQFF

v_call: TRBV28
d_call: TRBD1
j_call: TRBJ1-4
clone_size: few
cdr3_nt: TGTGCCAGCAGTTCCCAAGACAGGGCTCATGAAAAACTGTTTTTT
cdr3_aa: CASSSQDRAHEKLFF

v_call: TRBV5-1
d_call: TRBD2
j_call: TRBJ2-7
clone_size: once
cdr3_nt: TGCGCCAGCAGCGCGGGACTAGCGGGGCCCTACGAGCAGTACTTC
cdr3_aa: CASSAGLAGPYEQYF

v_call: TRBV4-1
d_call: -
j_call: TRBJ1-1
clone_size: few
cdr3_nt: TGCGCCAGCAGCCAGAGGACACGGAACACTGAAGCTTTCTTT
cdr3_aa: CASSQRTRNTEAFF